The source of this TCR beta chain is a study of T cells expressing NK-cell markers. Study results and caveats: The share of CD8+ T cells held by dominant NKG2C+ clonotypes was about 1.0-7.5% in several donors.

Reprocessing the 5' RACE reads, TCRdb reports a single entry for every CDR3 protein and omits DNA. This specimen shows 500,000 or so distinct CDR3 sequences; the ten leading clones hold under 4.5%. Remarks on this clonotype: No antigen is known for it.

Germline CDR1 and CDR2: DFQATT and SNEGSKA (reference sequence). This CDR3 region has 13 residues. This TCR was recovered from a man aged 18 to 30 in good health. The specimen was blood T cells: a sorted CD56 or NKG2C T cell subset, CD4+ or CD8+ T cells, or bulk PBMC T cells (not recorded which). This sequence joins TRBV20-1 and TRBJ2-3. CDR3 in amino acids: CSAGDDPTDTQYF.